Presented here are 4 T cell receptor beta chains from one specimen sequenced in a study of T cells after yellow fever vaccination (dated by TCRdb to the late 2010s). The library was produced with 5' RACE. Reads for this sample came from an Illumina NovaSeq 6000. Using fastp trimming at Q25 and MiXCR clonotype assembly, TCRdb reanalyzed the public sequencing data and kept in-frame beta chains. Records with the same CDR3 protein are collapsed into one entry carrying the most frequent genes and DNA. The sample has a few hundred thousand distinct CDR3 sequences on record, roughly 3.5% of them singletons. The biggest ten clones account for 23% of the sample. The treatment or condition label, read with the paper, signifies: live attenuated yellow fever vaccine strain. The sample consisted of PBMCs, taken on the day of the yellow fever booster vaccination. These TCRs come from a young man who received the YFV17D yellow fever vaccine.

The table lists this clonotype with many counts. The genes are TRBV12-3 or TRBV12-4 and TRBJ2-3; 9 bases are shared with TRBD2. There are 14 residues in the CDR3. The trim removed 6 bases at V and 4 bases at J, leaving 5 bases unmatched. This CDR3 is CASSLSGGSDTQYF. The CDR3 nucleotides read TGTGCCAGCAGCCTTAGCGGGGGATCAGATACGCAGTATTTT.

In its sample, this clonotype was seen a few times. The V and J genes are TRBV12-3 or TRBV12-4 and TRBJ2-1, with D maybe TRBD2 (5 bases). The CDR3 has 13 residues. V lost 7 bases and J 6 bases, leaving 13 bases between the germline ends. The CDR3: CASKRAYPNEQFF. The DNA of the CDR3 is TGTGCCAGCAAGAGGGCCTACCCCAATGAGCAGTTCTTC.

There are a few counts of this clonotype. The rearrangement joins TRBV5-5 to TRBJ1-4; a possible D gene is TRBD1 (6 bases). Trimming left V 2 bases short and J 13 bases short, with 9 bases between. There are 11 residues in the CDR3. Germline V CDR1 and CDR2: SGHKS, YYEKEE (reference sequence). The CDR3 DNA follows: TGTGCCAGCAGCTTAGGGGGGCGACTGTTTTTT. The encoded protein is CASSLGGRLFF.

V gene TRBV4-3 combines with J gene TRBJ1-1, with D perhaps TRBD1 (6 bases). Germline-derived CDR1 and CDR2 are LGHNA and YSLEER. The V and J ends lost 4 bases and 1 base respectively, with 13 bases between them. The CDR3 length is 15 residues. As DNA, the CDR3 is TGCGCCAGCAGCCTTCGTGGACAGTCGAACACTGAAGCTTTCTTT. It encodes CASSLRGQSNTEAFF.